The clone carrying this T cell receptor (beta chain) was seen a single time. The sample comes from a study of blood T cell repertoires in COVID-19. Across the whole study: There were acute and convalescent COVID-19 samples, and they came from the United States, Italy and Spain.

V was pared by 4 bases and J by 0 bases, with 3 bases of the junction left unmatched. Germline CDR1 is SGHDT and CDR2 is YYEEEE. This CDR3 comprises 15 residues. This table comes from immunoSEQ multiplex PCR, and its TCRdb copy is limited to in-frame clones, with some not included. The sample records around 100,000 clones, approximately 90% being singletons. The chain joins TRBV5-6 to TRBJ2-1; 8 bases are a match to TRBD1. This receptor was identified in an elderly woman in a cohort sampled during active COVID-19. The sequenced sample was peripheral blood. CDR3 nucleotides: TGTGCCAGCAGCAACACAGGGGGCTCCTACAATGAGCAGTTCTTC. Protein: CASSNTGGSYNEQFF.